The T cell receptor (beta chain) under discussion was sequenced for a study of shared clonotypes between healthy human individuals. Profiling relied on immunoSEQ multiplex PCR, and the TCRdb table lists in-frame clones only, not all of them. The sample lists 550,000 to 800,000 clones; around 67% were seen once. Trimming removed 2 bases at V and 3 bases at J, with 7 bases between. Germline V gives CDR1 MRHNA, CDR2 SNTAGT. The CDR3 has 13 residues. Whole-study results and caveats: Some naive CD4 clonotypes, 4% to 6%, turned up in common across a handful of donors.

On this clone: The target antigen is unknown.

Healthy HIV-negative adults without recent acute infections or vaccinations served as donors. The chain employs TRBV6-4 and TRBJ1-1; D is unresolved. The clonotype comes from a woman aged 25-40 years in good health. Specimen: memory CD4+ T cells sorted from blood. Subset of the sample: CD45RA-negative fraction. CDR3 sequence: CASSDPPHTEAFF. DNA for the CDR3: TGTGCCAGCAGTGACCCCCCCCACACTGAAGCTTTCTTT.